The clone carrying this T cell receptor beta chain was observed once. Synthetic templates analogous to TCR were spiked into all PCRs individually. Sequencing was performed with immunoSEQ multiplex PCR; in TCRdb, only in-frame clones are kept and a portion is missing. The sample shows tens of thousands of clones, around four fifths of them seen only once. This specimen belongs to a study of PD-L1 blockade in urothelial cancer. The CDR3 runs 17 residues. The ends were cut back, 2 bases at V and 0 bases at J, with 11 bases in the middle. CDR1 and CDR2 from the germline V gene are KGHSH and LQKENI. This specimen consisted of PBMCs, obtained around atezolizumab (anti-PD-L1) treatment. The rearrangement joins TRBV18 to TRBJ2-6; no clear D. This sequence originates from a man aged 55 to 69 with urothelial cancer. The CDR3 loop is CASSPNRSGSGANVLTF. The CDR3 bases are TGTGCCAGCTCACCAAATCGGAGTGGCTCTGGGGCCAACGTCCTGACTTTC.